This paragraph reports one T cell receptor beta chain. The antigen remains undetermined. The germline gives CDR1 MNHEY, CDR2 SVGAGI. After removal of 6 bases from V and 4 bases from J, the junction contained 11 bases not matched to a gene. This CDR3 contains 15 residues. After constant-region reverse-primer amplification, full-length variable regions underwent semi-nested PCR with Nested Universal Primer A. TCRdb reprocessed the 5' RACE reads via MiXCR and lists one record per CDR3 protein. This table holds some 54,000 distinct CDR3 sequences, 17% found once. Purified naive CD4+ T cells were depleted of CD25+ Tregs. Study outcomes and limitations: Tumor Treg TCRs overlapped most with tumor naive CD4+ cells. The larger-cohort validation was restricted to a single TCR beta V-J rearrangement rather than whole repertoires.

The V gene is TRBV6-5, the J gene TRBJ2-7, with 8 nucleotides matching TRBD2. This clonotype originated in a female donor with breast cancer. The sample was naive CD4+ T cells sorted from blood. Documented subset: naive CD4+ T cells, CD4+CD45RA+CD25-. The CDR3 DNA reads TGTGCCAGCAGCCTTCGAGGTAGCGGGGAGTACGAGCAGTACTTC. This sequence encodes CASSLRGSGEYEQYF.